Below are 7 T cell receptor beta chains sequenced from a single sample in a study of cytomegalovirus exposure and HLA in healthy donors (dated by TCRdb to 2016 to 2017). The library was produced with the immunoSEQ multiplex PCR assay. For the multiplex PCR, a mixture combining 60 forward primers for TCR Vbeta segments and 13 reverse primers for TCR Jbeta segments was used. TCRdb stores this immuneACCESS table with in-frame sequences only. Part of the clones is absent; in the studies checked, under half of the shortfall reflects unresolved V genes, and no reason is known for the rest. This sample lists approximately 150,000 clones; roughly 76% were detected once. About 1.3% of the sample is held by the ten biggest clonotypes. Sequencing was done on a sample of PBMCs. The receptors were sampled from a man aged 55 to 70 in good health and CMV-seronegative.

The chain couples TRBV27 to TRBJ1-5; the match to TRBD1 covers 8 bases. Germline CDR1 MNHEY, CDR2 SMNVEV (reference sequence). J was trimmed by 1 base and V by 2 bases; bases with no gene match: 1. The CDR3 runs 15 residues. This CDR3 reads CASSLQGASNQPQHF. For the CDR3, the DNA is TGTGCCAGCAGTTTACAGGGGGCCAGCAATCAGCCCCAGCATTTT.

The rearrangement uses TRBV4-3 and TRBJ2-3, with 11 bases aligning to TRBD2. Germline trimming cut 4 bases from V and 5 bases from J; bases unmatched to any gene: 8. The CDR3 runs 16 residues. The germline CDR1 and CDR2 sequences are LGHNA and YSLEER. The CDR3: CASSLLPGTSGDTQYF. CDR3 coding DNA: TGCGCCAGCAGCCTTTTACCAGGGACTAGCGGAGATACGCAGTATTTT.

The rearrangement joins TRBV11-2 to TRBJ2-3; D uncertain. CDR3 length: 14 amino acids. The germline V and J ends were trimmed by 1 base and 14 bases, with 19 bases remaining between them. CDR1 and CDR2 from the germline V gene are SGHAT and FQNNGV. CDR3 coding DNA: TGTGCCAGCAGCTTAGCCACAACTACCCCTTCCCGGTATTTT. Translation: CASSLATTTPSRYF. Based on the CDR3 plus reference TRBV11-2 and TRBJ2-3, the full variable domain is EAGVAQSPRYKIIEKRQSVAFWCNPISGHATLYWYQQILGQGPKLLIQFQNNGVVDDSQLPKDRFSAERLKGVDSTLKIQPAKLEDSAVYLCASSLATTTPSRYFGPGTRLTVL.

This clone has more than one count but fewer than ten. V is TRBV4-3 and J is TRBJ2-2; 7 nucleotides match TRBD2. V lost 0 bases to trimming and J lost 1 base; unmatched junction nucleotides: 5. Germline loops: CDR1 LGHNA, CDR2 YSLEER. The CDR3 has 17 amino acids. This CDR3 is CASSQEPSGGNTGELFF. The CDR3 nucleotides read TGCGCCAGCAGCCAAGAGCCTAGCGGTGGGAACACCGGGGAGCTGTTTTTT.

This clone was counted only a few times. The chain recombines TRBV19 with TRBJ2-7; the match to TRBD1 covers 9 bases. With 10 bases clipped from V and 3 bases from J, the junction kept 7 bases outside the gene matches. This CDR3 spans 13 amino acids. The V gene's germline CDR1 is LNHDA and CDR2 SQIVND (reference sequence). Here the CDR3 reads CAIPDRGGYEQYF. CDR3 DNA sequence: TGTGCCATCCCGGACAGGGGAGGCTACGAGCAGTACTTC.

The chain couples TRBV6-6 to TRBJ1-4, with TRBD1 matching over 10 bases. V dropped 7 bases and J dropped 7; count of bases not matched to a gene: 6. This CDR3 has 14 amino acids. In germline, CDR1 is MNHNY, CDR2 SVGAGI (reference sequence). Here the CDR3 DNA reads TGTGCCAGCAAGAGGGGACAGGGGTTTGAAAAACTGTTTTTT. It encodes CASKRGQGFEKLFF.

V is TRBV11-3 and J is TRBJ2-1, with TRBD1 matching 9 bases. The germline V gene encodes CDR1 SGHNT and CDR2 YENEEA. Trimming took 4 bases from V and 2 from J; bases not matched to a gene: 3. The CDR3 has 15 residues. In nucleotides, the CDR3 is TGTGCCAGCAGCTCCGGGACAGGGCCCTACAATGAGCAGTTCTTC. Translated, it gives CASSSGTGPYNEQFF.